Listed below are T cell receptor beta chains from one sample, sequenced in a study of CD8 T cells in Susac syndrome. One entry per CDR3 protein, called by TCRdb with MiXCR from the immunoSEQ multiplex PCR reads. This table holds around 150,000 distinct CDR3 sequences, around 94% found once. What was sequenced was CD4+ T cells from PBMCs. The receptors were gathered from a human donor with multiple sclerosis. Both conserved end residues are part of each CDR3. The D gene is left open where the match is weak. Part of the rows lack a size; the others show once, few, many or a class for expanded clones.

>TRBD1|TRBJ1-2|NA|TRBV27
TGTGCCAGCAGTTTATTGGCTACAGGGGATGGCTACACCTTC
CASSLLATGDGYTF
>NA|TRBJ2-7|once|TRBV5-1
TGCGCCAGCAGCTTGGTAGGTCTGTTCGAGCAGTACTTC
CASSLVGLFEQYF
>TRBD2|TRBJ2-7|NA|TRBV6-1
TGTGCCAGCAGCCGCCTCCTCCTTACTAGCGGGACCTACGAGCAGTACTTC
CASSRLLLTSGTYEQYF
>NA|TRBJ1-3|NA|TRBV6-1
TGTGCCAGCAGTGATCCCTCCGTAGGAGGGGGAAACACCATATATTTT
CASSDPSVGGGNTIYF
>NA|TRBJ2-3|NA|TRBV5-4
TGTGCCAGCACGGTTACCGGCACAGATACGCAGTATTTT
CASTVTGTDTQYF
>NA|TRBJ1-2|once|TRBV27
TGTGCCAGCGGCTTTGGGGGAGATGGCTACACCTTC
CASGFGGDGYTF
>TRBD1|TRBJ2-2|NA|TRBV9
TGTGCCAGCAGCGCCCAGGGACAGGGCAACACCGGGGAGCTGTTTTTT
CASSAQGQGNTGELFF
>NA|TRBJ2-1|NA|TRBV7-3
TGTGCCAGCAGCTCGCAGGGAAGGCTTAATAATGAGCAGTTCTTC
CASSSQGRLNNEQFF
>TRBD2|TRBJ2-5|NA|TRBV20-1
TGCAGTGCGGATCCGGGACTAGCGGGAGGGAGAGAGACCCAGTACTTC
CSADPGLAGGRETQYF
>NA|TRBJ1-1|NA|TRBV4-1
TGCGCCAGCAGCCAAGGGCAGACATCGAACACTGAAGCTTTCTTT
CASSQGQTSNTEAFF
>NA|TRBJ2-7|NA|TRBV2
TGTGCCAGCAGTCTCCAGCGGCTGGTGGAGCAGTACTTC
CASSLQRLVEQYF
>TRBD2|TRBJ2-7|NA|TRBV6-2/TRBV6-3
TGTGCCAGCAGCCGGGACATTGGACTAGCGGGATTGCCCTACGAGCAGTACTTC
CASSRDIGLAGLPYEQYF
>TRBD2|TRBJ2-3|NA|TRBV3-1
TGTGCCAGCAGCCAGTTCAGAGCGGGAGGGCGGAGAGATACGCAGTATTTT
CASSQFRAGGRRDTQYF
>NA|TRBJ2-2|once|TRBV4-1
TGCGCCAGCAGCCATAGGGAGGGGGACACCGGGGAGCTGTTTTTT
CASSHREGDTGELFF